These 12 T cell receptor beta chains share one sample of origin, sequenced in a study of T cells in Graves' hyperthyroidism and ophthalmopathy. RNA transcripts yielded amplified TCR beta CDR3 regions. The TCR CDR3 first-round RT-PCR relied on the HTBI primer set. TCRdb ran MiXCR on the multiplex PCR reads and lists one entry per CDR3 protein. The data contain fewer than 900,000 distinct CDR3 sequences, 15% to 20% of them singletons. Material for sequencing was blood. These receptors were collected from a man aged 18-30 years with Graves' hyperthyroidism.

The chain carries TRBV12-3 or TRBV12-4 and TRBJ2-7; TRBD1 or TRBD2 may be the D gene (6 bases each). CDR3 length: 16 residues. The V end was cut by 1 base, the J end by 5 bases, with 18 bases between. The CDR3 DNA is TGTGCCAGCAGTTTAGTAGGGGGGCCCCTTAGGAACGAGCAGTACTTC. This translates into CASSLVGGPLRNEQYF.

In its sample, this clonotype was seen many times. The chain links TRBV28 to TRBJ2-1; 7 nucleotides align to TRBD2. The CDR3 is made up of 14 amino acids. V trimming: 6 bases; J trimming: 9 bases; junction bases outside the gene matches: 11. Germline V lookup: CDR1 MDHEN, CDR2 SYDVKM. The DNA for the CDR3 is TGTGCCAGCAGCCCTCGACTAGCCGAGGGTGAGCAGTTCTTC. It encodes CASSPRLAEGEQFF.

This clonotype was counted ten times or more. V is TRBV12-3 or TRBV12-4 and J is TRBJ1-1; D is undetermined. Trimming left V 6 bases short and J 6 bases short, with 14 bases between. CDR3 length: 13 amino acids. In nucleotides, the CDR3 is TGTGCCAGCAGCCCCCGGATTGGGGCTGAAGCTTTCTTT. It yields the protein CASSPRIGAEAFF.

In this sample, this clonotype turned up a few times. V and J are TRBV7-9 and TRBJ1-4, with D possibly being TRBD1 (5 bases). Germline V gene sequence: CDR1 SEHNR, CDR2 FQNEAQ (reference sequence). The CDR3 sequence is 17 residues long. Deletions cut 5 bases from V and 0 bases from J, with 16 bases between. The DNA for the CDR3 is TGTGCCAGCAGCGGCTTTGGGGGTCGTGCAACTAATGAAAAACTGTTTTTT. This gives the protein CASSGFGGRATNEKLFF.

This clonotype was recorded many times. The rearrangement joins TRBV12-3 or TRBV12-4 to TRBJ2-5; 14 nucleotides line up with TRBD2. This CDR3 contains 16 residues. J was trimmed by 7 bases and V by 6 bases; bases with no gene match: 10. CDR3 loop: CASRLSGTSGRGTQYF. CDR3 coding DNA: TGTGCCAGCAGACTTTCGGGGACTAGCGGGAGAGGGACCCAGTACTTC.

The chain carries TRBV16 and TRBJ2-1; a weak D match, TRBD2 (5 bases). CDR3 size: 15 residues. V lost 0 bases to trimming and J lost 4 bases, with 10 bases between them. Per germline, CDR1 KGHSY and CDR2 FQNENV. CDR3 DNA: TGTGCCAGCAGCCAATCGCCCACGGGGTACAATGAGCAGTTCTTC. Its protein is CASSQSPTGYNEQFF. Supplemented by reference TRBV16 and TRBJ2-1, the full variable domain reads GEEVAQTPKHLVRGEGQKAKLYCAPIKGHSYVFWYQQVLKNEFKFLISFQNENVFDETGMPKERFSAKCLPNSPCSLEIQATKLEDSAVYFCASSQSPTGYNEQFFGPGTRLTVL.

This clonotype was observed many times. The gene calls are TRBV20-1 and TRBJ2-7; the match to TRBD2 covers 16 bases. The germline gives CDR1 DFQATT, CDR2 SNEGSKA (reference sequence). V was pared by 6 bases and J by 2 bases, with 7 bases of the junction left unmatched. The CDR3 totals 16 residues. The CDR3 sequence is CSATGTSGRVTYEQYF. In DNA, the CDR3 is TGCAGTGCGACCGGGACTAGCGGGAGGGTTACCTACGAGCAGTACTTC.

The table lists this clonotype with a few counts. In nucleotides, the CDR3 is TGTGCCTGGAGTGTAGACTTCAAAGCTGGAAACACCATATATTTT. It encodes CAWSVDFKAGNTIYF. The V call is TRBV30, the J call TRBJ1-3, with D hard to call. CDR1 and CDR2 (germline): GTSNPN, SVGIG (reference sequence). Trimming removed 0 bases at V and 2 bases at J, with 11 bases between. CDR3 size: 15 residues.

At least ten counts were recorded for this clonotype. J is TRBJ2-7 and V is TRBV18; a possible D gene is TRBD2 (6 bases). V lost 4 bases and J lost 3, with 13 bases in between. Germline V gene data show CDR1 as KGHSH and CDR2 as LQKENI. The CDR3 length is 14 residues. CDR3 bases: TGTGCCAGCTCACGTTGGCGGGGCCTCTACGAGCAGTACTTC. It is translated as CASSRWRGLYEQYF.

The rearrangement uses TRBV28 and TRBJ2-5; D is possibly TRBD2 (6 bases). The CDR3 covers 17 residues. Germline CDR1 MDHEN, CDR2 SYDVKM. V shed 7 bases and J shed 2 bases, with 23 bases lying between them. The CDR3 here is CASTPYPPGGRQETQYF. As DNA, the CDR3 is TGTGCCAGCACCCCGTACCCCCCAGGAGGGCGGCAAGAGACCCAGTACTTC.

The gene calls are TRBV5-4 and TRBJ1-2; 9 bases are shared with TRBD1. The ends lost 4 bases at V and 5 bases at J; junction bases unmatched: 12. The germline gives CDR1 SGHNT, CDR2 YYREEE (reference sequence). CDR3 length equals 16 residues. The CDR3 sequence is CASSHGAGQGLYGYTF. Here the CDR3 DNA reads TGTGCCAGCAGCCATGGGGCAGGACAGGGGCTTTATGGCTACACCTTC.

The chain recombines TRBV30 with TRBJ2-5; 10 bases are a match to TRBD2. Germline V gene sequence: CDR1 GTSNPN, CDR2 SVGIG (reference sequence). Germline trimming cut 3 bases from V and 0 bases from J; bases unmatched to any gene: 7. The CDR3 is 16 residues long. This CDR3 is CAWRTGLAVNQETQYF. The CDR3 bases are TGTGCCTGGAGGACCGGACTAGCGGTAAACCAAGAGACCCAGTACTTC.